These T cell receptor beta chains were read from a single sample in a study of blood T cells in healthy people across ages. From the 5' RACE reads, TCRdb called clonotypes with MiXCR, one entry per CDR3 protein. This sample has some 1.8 million distinct CDR3 sequences, with 39% found just once. The sample comprised blood. The receptors stem from a human donor in good health. The CDR3 runs from the conserved cysteine through the conserved F or W. The order of the fields is CDR3 protein, CDR3 DNA, V gene, clone size, J gene, D gene. The D gene is left open where the match is weak. Only some rows state a clone size, as once, few, many or a class for expanded clones.

CDR3aa: CSARDSGYEQYF
CDR3nt: TGCAGTGCTAGAGACAGCGGCTACGAGCAGTACTTC
v_gene: TRBV20-1
abundance: few
j_gene: TRBJ2-7
d_gene: NA

CDR3aa: CASSLSYPRTDTQYF
CDR3nt: TGTGCCAGCAGCTTGTCTTATCCCCGCACAGATACGCAGTATTTT
v_gene: TRBV5-4
abundance: few
j_gene: TRBJ2-3
d_gene: NA

CDR3aa: CASSPSPTGYGYTF
CDR3nt: TGTGCCAGCAGTCCTTCACCCACCGGCTATGGCTACACCTTC
v_gene: TRBV12-3/TRBV12-4
abundance: few
j_gene: TRBJ1-2
d_gene: NA

CDR3aa: CASTFISPTDTQYF
CDR3nt: TGTGCCAGCACCTTTATATCCCCCACAGATACGCAGTATTTT
v_gene: TRBV12-3/TRBV12-4
abundance: NA
j_gene: TRBJ2-3
d_gene: NA

CDR3aa: CSVVRTGGAEADTQYF
CDR3nt: TGCAGCGTGGTGAGAACTGGGGGGGCTGAAGCAGATACGCAGTATTTT
v_gene: TRBV29-1
abundance: NA
j_gene: TRBJ2-3
d_gene: NA

CDR3aa: CSANFRPGLAGGYSYEQYF
CDR3nt: TGCAGTGCTAACTTCCGTCCGGGACTAGCGGGGGGGTACTCCTACGAGCAGTACTTC
v_gene: TRBV20-1
abundance: few
j_gene: TRBJ2-7
d_gene: TRBD2

CDR3aa: CASSESGGPGYGYTF
CDR3nt: TGTGCCAGCAGTGAGAGTGGGGGTCCTGGCTATGGCTACACCTTC
v_gene: TRBV6-4
abundance: few
j_gene: TRBJ1-2
d_gene: NA

CDR3aa: CASSLVGHEQYF
CDR3nt: TGTGCCAGCAGCTTAGTGGGTCACGAGCAGTACTTC
v_gene: TRBV7-8
abundance: NA
j_gene: TRBJ2-7
d_gene: NA

CDR3aa: CASIETSGGIQYF
CDR3nt: TGTGCCAGCATTGAGACCAGCGGTGGCATTCAGTACTTC
v_gene: TRBV2
abundance: NA
j_gene: TRBJ2-4
d_gene: NA

CDR3aa: CASSSAVSRTEAFF
CDR3nt: TGTGCCAGCAGCTCTGCAGTGTCTAGGACTGAAGCTTTCTTT
v_gene: TRBV7-9
abundance: NA
j_gene: TRBJ1-1
d_gene: NA

CDR3aa: CASSLFRGLGETQYF
CDR3nt: TGTGCCAGCAGTTTATTTAGGGGGCTCGGGGAGACCCAGTACTTC
v_gene: TRBV12-3/TRBV12-4
abundance: few
j_gene: TRBJ2-5
d_gene: TRBD1

CDR3aa: CSVSRGNYGYTF
CDR3nt: TGCAGCGTGTCAAGGGGAAACTATGGCTACACCTTC
v_gene: TRBV29-1
abundance: once
j_gene: TRBJ1-2
d_gene: NA

CDR3aa: CGVFDPGQMYNEQFF
CDR3nt: TGCGGCGTTTTCGATCCGGGACAGATGTACAATGAGCAGTTCTTC
v_gene: TRBV29-1
abundance: NA
j_gene: TRBJ2-1
d_gene: TRBD1

CDR3aa: CSVVLSGGELFF
CDR3nt: TGCAGCGTTGTTTTGAGCGGCGGGGAGCTGTTTTTT
v_gene: TRBV29-1
abundance: NA
j_gene: TRBJ2-2
d_gene: NA

CDR3aa: CASSLGLAGGIYEQFF
CDR3nt: TGTGCCAGCAGCTTAGGACTAGCGGGGGGAATCTATGAGCAGTTCTTC
v_gene: TRBV7-9
abundance: once
j_gene: TRBJ2-1
d_gene: TRBD2

CDR3aa: CASSRDKTAGANVLTF
CDR3nt: TGTGCCAGCTCCCGGGACAAAACGGCTGGGGCCAACGTCCTGACTTTC
v_gene: TRBV2
abundance: few
j_gene: TRBJ2-6
d_gene: NA

CDR3aa: CATRPSGGMRNEQFF
CDR3nt: TGTGCCACCAGGCCGTCGGGGGGAATGAGAAATGAGCAGTTCTTC
v_gene: TRBV15
abundance: few
j_gene: TRBJ2-1
d_gene: TRBD2

CDR3aa: CSARDPQGAKGYTF
CDR3nt: TGCAGTGCTAGAGATCCTCAGGGGGCGAAGGGCTACACCTTC
v_gene: TRBV20-1
abundance: NA
j_gene: TRBJ1-2
d_gene: TRBD1

CDR3aa: CASSGGRGQVANYGYTF
CDR3nt: TGTGCCAGCAGCGGGGGTCGGGGACAGGTCGCTAACTATGGCTACACCTTC
v_gene: TRBV9
abundance: NA
j_gene: TRBJ1-2
d_gene: TRBD1

CDR3aa: CSTARQHNQPQHF
CDR3nt: TGCAGTACGGCCCGACAGCATAATCAGCCCCAGCATTTT
v_gene: TRBV20-1
abundance: NA
j_gene: TRBJ1-5
d_gene: NA

CDR3aa: CSASGGGRRNNQPQHF
CDR3nt: TGCAGTGCCTCCGGCGGGGGGCGAAGGAACAATCAGCCCCAGCATTTT
v_gene: TRBV20-1
abundance: few
j_gene: TRBJ1-5
d_gene: NA

CDR3aa: CASSLFRDRVYNEQFF
CDR3nt: TGTGCCAGCAGCCTCTTCCGGGACAGGGTCTACAATGAGCAGTTCTTC
v_gene: TRBV3-1
abundance: NA
j_gene: TRBJ2-1
d_gene: TRBD1

CDR3aa: CASSFTQGYGYTF
CDR3nt: TGTGCCAGCAGCTTTACACAGGGATATGGCTACACCTTC
v_gene: TRBV13
abundance: NA
j_gene: TRBJ1-2
d_gene: NA

CDR3aa: CSARPGGEWLGYTF
CDR3nt: TGCAGTGCTAGACCGGGGGGCGAGTGGCTTGGCTACACCTTC
v_gene: TRBV20-1
abundance: few
j_gene: TRBJ1-2
d_gene: NA

CDR3aa: CASSSMTGNQEFYGYTF
CDR3nt: TGTGCCAGCAGCTCGATGACAGGGAACCAGGAGTTTTATGGCTACACCTTC
v_gene: TRBV5-6
abundance: NA
j_gene: TRBJ1-2
d_gene: TRBD1

CDR3aa: CASSNEPGYSNQPQHF
CDR3nt: TGTGCCAGCAGCAACGAGCCAGGCTATAGCAATCAGCCCCAGCATTTT
v_gene: TRBV9
abundance: NA
j_gene: TRBJ1-5
d_gene: NA

CDR3aa: CASSMRGGSYNEQFF
CDR3nt: TGTGCCAGCAGCATGAGGGGGGGCTCCTACAATGAGCAGTTCTTC
v_gene: TRBV7-3
abundance: NA
j_gene: TRBJ2-1
d_gene: NA

CDR3aa: CASSRVGQKAFF
CDR3nt: TGCGCCAGCAGCCGAGTAGGGCAAAAAGCTTTCTTT
v_gene: TRBV4-3
abundance: NA
j_gene: TRBJ1-1
d_gene: NA

CDR3aa: CASSFSGLATDTQYF
CDR3nt: TGTGCCAGCAGTTTTTCGGGACTAGCGACAGATACGCAGTATTTT
v_gene: TRBV12-3/TRBV12-4
abundance: few
j_gene: TRBJ2-3
d_gene: TRBD2

CDR3aa: CSATVLETQYF
CDR3nt: TGCAGTGCCACCGTATTGGAGACCCAGTACTTC
v_gene: TRBV20-1
abundance: NA
j_gene: TRBJ2-5
d_gene: NA

CDR3aa: CASSQGKRGLRGTDTQYF
CDR3nt: TGCGCCAGCAGCCAAGGAAAGCGGGGCCTTAGGGGCACAGATACGCAGTATTTT
v_gene: TRBV4-3
abundance: NA
j_gene: TRBJ2-3
d_gene: TRBD2

CDR3aa: CASSPPSSSSYNEQFF
CDR3nt: TGTGCCAGCAGCCCGCCTTCCTCCTCCTCCTACAATGAGCAGTTCTTC
v_gene: TRBV6-2/TRBV6-3
abundance: few
j_gene: TRBJ2-1
d_gene: NA

CDR3aa: CASAGTVTNYGYTF
CDR3nt: TGTGCCAGCGCGGGGACAGTCACTAACTATGGCTACACCTTC
v_gene: TRBV6-1
abundance: NA
j_gene: TRBJ1-2
d_gene: TRBD1

CDR3aa: CASSPTGGPYEQYF
CDR3nt: TGTGCCAGCAGCCCGACAGGGGGTCCCTACGAGCAGTACTTC
v_gene: TRBV7-2
abundance: many
j_gene: TRBJ2-7
d_gene: TRBD1

CDR3aa: CASSLSGGIPTDTQYF
CDR3nt: TGCGCCAGCAGCTTGAGTGGGGGAATACCCACAGATACGCAGTATTTT
v_gene: TRBV5-1
abundance: NA
j_gene: TRBJ2-3
d_gene: NA

CDR3aa: CSVGVTGANVLTF
CDR3nt: TGCAGCGTCGGAGTCACTGGGGCCAACGTCCTGACTTTC
v_gene: TRBV29-1
abundance: few
j_gene: TRBJ2-6
d_gene: NA

CDR3aa: CASSFRYASYEQYF
CDR3nt: TGTGCCAGCAGCTTTCGATATGCTTCCTACGAGCAGTACTTC
v_gene: TRBV7-2
abundance: NA
j_gene: TRBJ2-7
d_gene: NA

CDR3aa: CASSLSGAFSGANVLTF
CDR3nt: TGTGCCAGCAGCTTAAGCGGGGCTTTCTCTGGGGCCAACGTCCTGACTTTC
v_gene: TRBV7-9
abundance: NA
j_gene: TRBJ2-6
d_gene: TRBD2

CDR3aa: CASSQVSLQGGLYF
CDR3nt: TGCGCCAGCAGCCAAGTATCCCTCCAGGGGGGCTTATATTTT
v_gene: TRBV4-1
abundance: NA
j_gene: TRBJ1-3
d_gene: TRBD1

CDR3aa: CASSLGASGGTEQYF
CDR3nt: TGTGCCAGCAGCTTAGGGGCTAGCGGGGGGACCGAGCAGTACTTC
v_gene: TRBV7-2
abundance: NA
j_gene: TRBJ2-7
d_gene: TRBD2

CDR3aa: CASSLGGVRRETQYF
CDR3nt: TGTGCCAGCAGCTTAGGGGGTGTCAGAAGAGAGACCCAGTACTTC
v_gene: TRBV7-2
abundance: NA
j_gene: TRBJ2-5
d_gene: NA

CDR3aa: CASSYRTGKNYNEQFF
CDR3nt: TGTGCCAGCAGCTACCGGACAGGGAAAAACTACAATGAGCAGTTCTTC
v_gene: TRBV4-2
abundance: few
j_gene: TRBJ2-1
d_gene: TRBD1

CDR3aa: CSAKGGQFSGDTIYF
CDR3nt: TGCAGTGCTAAGGGCGGGCAATTCTCTGGAGACACCATATATTTT
v_gene: TRBV20-1
abundance: once
j_gene: TRBJ1-3
d_gene: NA

CDR3aa: CATIAGGLFSYNEQFF
CDR3nt: TGTGCCACAATAGCGGGGGGGCTCTTCTCCTACAATGAGCAGTTCTTC
v_gene: TRBV10-3
abundance: many
j_gene: TRBJ2-1
d_gene: TRBD2

CDR3aa: CASSFGTAVRETQYF
CDR3nt: TGTGCCAGCAGCTTCGGGACCGCCGTTAGGGAGACCCAGTACTTC
v_gene: TRBV9
abundance: NA
j_gene: TRBJ2-5
d_gene: NA

CDR3aa: CSVTSGGAYGYTF
CDR3nt: TGCAGCGTGACTAGTGGGGGCGCCTATGGCTACACCTTC
v_gene: TRBV29-1
abundance: few
j_gene: TRBJ1-2
d_gene: NA